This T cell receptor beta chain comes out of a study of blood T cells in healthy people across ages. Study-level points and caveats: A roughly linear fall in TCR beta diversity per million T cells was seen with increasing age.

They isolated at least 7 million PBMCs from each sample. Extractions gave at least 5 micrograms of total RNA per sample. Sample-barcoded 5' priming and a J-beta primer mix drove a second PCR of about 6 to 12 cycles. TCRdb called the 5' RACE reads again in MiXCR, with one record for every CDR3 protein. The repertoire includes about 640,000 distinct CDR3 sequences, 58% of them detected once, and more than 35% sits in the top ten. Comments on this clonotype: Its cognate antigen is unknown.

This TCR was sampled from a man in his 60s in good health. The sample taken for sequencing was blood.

The CDR3 DNA follows: TGTGCCAGCAGCAAACAGGGCTGGGAGACCCAGTACTTC. Translated: CASSKQGWETQYF. This chain joins TRBV14 and TRBJ2-5, with D possibly TRBD1 on 6 matching bases. Trimming stripped 5 bases from V and 5 bases from J, with 12 bases between. Germline CDR1 reads SGHDN; CDR2 reads FVKESK. The CDR3 extends over 13 amino acids.